A selection of T cell receptor beta chains follows, all from one sample in a study of CD8+CD57+ T cells in acquired aplastic anemia. TCRdb ran MiXCR on the reads and lists one entry per CDR3 protein. The top ten clones hold more than 55% of a sample with about 98,000 distinct CDR3 sequences, 55% to 80% of them seen once. Sequencing was performed on sorted CD4+, CD8+, or CD8+CD57+ T cells (not recorded which) from PBMCs. The receptors come from a human donor with aplastic anemia. CDR3s include the opening cysteine and the closing phenylalanine or tryptophan. A D gene is named only where the DNA matches it firmly. Expanded clones are given a class, and other clones once, few, many or no size at all.

>TRBD2|TRBV20-1|TRBJ2-1|few
CSAAGLAVSYNEQFF
TGCAGTGCGGCGGGACTAGCGGTCTCCTACAATGAGCAGTTCTTC
>-|TRBV24-1|TRBJ2-3|few
CATSETGTSDTQYF
TGTGCCACCAGTGAAACCGGGACCTCCGATACGCAGTATTTT
>TRBD1|TRBV19|TRBJ1-5|-
CASNQGESNQPQHF
TGTGCCAGTAACCAGGGGGAAAGCAATCAGCCCCAGCATTTT
>TRBD1|TRBV12-5|TRBJ2-2|-
CASGQRTGTINTGELFF
TGTGCTAGTGGTCAACGGACAGGGACGATCAACACCGGGGAGCTGTTTTTT
>-|TRBV10-3|TRBJ2-3|-
CAISESADTHYF
TGTGCCATCAGTGAGTCGGCAGATACGCATTATTTT
>TRBD1|TRBV19|TRBJ1-1|-
CASSMGQGAAFF
TGTGCCAGTAGTATGGGACAGGGGGCAGCTTTCTTT
>-|TRBV3-1|TRBJ1-1|many
CASSQESQLTEAFF
TGTGCCAGCAGCCAAGAGAGCCAGCTCACTGAAGCTTTCTTT
>-|TRBV9|TRBJ1-4|-
CASSVVGSPNEKLSF
TGTGCCAGCAGCGTAGTAGGGAGTCCTAATGAAAAACTGTCGTTT
>-|TRBV10-2|TRBJ1-3|many
CASRGRGNSGNTIYF
TGCGCCAGCAGGGGACGGGGGAACTCTGGAAACACCATATATTTT
>TRBD1|TRBV12-5|TRBJ2-7|-
CASGLEQGGYEQYF
TGTGCTAGTGGTTTGGAACAGGGGGGATACGAGCAGTACTTC
>-|TRBV19|TRBJ1-2|many
CASNDVDGDYGYTF
TGTGCCAGTAATGACGTGGACGGGGACTATGGCTACACCTTC
>TRBD2|TRBV11-1|TRBJ2-5|-
CASSSTGTSGGATKTQYF
TGTGCCAGCAGCTCCACGGGCACTAGCGGGGGGGCCACGAAGACCCAGTACTTC
>TRBD1|TRBV2|TRBJ2-2|-
CASKEPTGPGELFF
TGTGCCAGCAAAGAACCGACAGGGCCCGGGGAGCTGTTTTTT
>-|TRBV20-1|TRBJ1-4|-
CSASGVTNEKLFF
TGCAGTGCTTCGGGAGTGACTAATGAAAAACTGTTTTTT
>-|TRBV7-9|TRBJ1-4|-
CASSLEGRRQRVF
TGTGCCAGCAGCTTAGAGGGACGCCGACAAAGGGTTTTT
>-|TRBV27|TRBJ1-2|once
CASSPPGQYGYTF
TGTGCCAGCAGCCCACCGGGCCAATATGGCTACACCTTC
>TRBD1|TRBV15|TRBJ2-7|few
CATSRPGQGSYEQYF
TGTGCCACCAGCAGACCGGGACAGGGTTCCTACGAGCAGTACTTC
>TRBD2|TRBV7-6|TRBJ2-2|many
CASSVLPRAGAGELFF
TGTGCCAGCAGCGTTTTACCTCGAGCGGGAGCCGGGGAGCTGTTTTTT
>-|TRBV5-5|TRBJ1-5|-
CASSLWGSNQPQHF
TGTGCCAGCAGCTTGTGGGGGAGCAATCAGCCCCAGCATTTT
>TRBD1|TRBV10-3|TRBJ1-6|once
CAIRPGQGASDNSPLHF
TGTGCCATTCGGCCGGGACAGGGGGCAAGTGATAATTCACCCCTCCACTTT
>-|TRBV15|TRBJ2-3|-
CATSPKIGDSTDTQYF
TGTGCCACCAGCCCTAAGATCGGGGATAGCACAGATACGCAGTATTTT
>-|TRBV20-1|TRBJ2-3|-
CSARDGLTSTDTQYF
TGCAGTGCTAGAGATGGGCTAACTAGCACAGATACGCAGTATTTT
>TRBD1|TRBV4-2|TRBJ2-3|-
CASSQNGPGQGTDTQYF
TGTGCCAGCAGCCAAAATGGCCCGGGACAGGGCACAGATACGCAGTATTTT
>-|TRBV15|TRBJ1-6|-
CATSRDPSSYNSPLHF
TGTGCCACCAGCAGAGACCCGAGCTCCTATAATTCACCCCTCCACTTT
>TRBD1|TRBV19|TRBJ1-5|-
CASSKTGFNQPQHF
TGTGCCAGTAGTAAGACAGGGTTCAATCAGCCCCAGCATTTT